This record looks at one T cell receptor (beta chain) sequence and its context. What it recognizes is unknown. The data belong to a study of CD8+ T cells in alopecia areata. Points from the study as a whole: Compared with normal scalp, lesional scalp had higher clonality and more expanded CD8+ clones. In patients, TCRs were shared less clearly than in mice, and HLA may possibly be involved. Scalp sample sequencing also detects resident alphabeta T cells of normal skin.

This CDR3 is 13 amino acids long. The V gene lost 3 bases and the J gene lost 3 bases, with 10 bases spanning the gap. Per germline, CDR1 SGHRS and CDR2 YFSETQ. Sorting of PBMCs yielded the CD4+ and CD8+ T cells. Sequencing used cDNA as its template, made by extracting RNA and reverse transcribing it. Sequencing used immunoSEQ multiplex PCR; TCRdb keeps in-frame clones, though not all of them. The sample yields 110,000 to 150,000 clones, roughly 58% seen once. The receptor was derived from a human donor in good health. The chain links TRBV5-1 to TRBJ2-7; maybe TRBD2 (6 bases). Input material: CD8+ T cells sorted from blood. This CDR3 is CASSYGSNYEQYF. The CDR3 coding sequence is TGCGCCAGCAGCTACGGGAGCAACTACGAGCAGTACTTC.